This T cell receptor beta chain is from a study of sequential checkpoint blockade in melanoma. The CDR3 covers 16 residues. Losses at the gene ends were 3 bases for V and 4 bases for J; bases not matched to a gene: 11. The germline CDR1 and CDR2 sequences are MNHNS and SASEGT. Assay used: immunoSEQ multiplex PCR; TCRdb lists only in-frame clones, some missing. The data contain 15,000 to 20,000 clones, roughly two thirds of them seen just once; the ten biggest clones take up 21%. The treatment: randomized to nivolumab then ipilimumab (arm A) or the reverse (arm B). This TCR derives from a human donor with melanoma. This material consisted of CD8+ T cells sorted from blood (inferred from file names), taken from a patient given nivolumab and ipilimumab in sequence. The chain couples TRBV6-1 to TRBJ1-2; TRBD1 aligns across 7 bases. This CDR3 is CASSEEGAGPSYGYTF. In DNA form, the CDR3 reads TGTGCCAGCAGTGAGGAGGGGGCAGGGCCGAGCTATGGCTACACCTTC.